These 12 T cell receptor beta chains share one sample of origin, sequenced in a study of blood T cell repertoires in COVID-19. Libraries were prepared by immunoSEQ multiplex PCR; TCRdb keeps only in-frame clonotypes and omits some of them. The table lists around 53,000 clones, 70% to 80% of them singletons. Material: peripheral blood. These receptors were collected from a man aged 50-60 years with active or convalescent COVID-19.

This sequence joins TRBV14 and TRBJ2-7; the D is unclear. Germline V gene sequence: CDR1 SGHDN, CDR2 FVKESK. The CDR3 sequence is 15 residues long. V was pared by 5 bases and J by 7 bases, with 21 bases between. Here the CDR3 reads CASSYYYTVGTEQYF. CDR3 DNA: TGTGCCAGCAGCTACTACTACACCGTAGGAACTGAGCAGTACTTC. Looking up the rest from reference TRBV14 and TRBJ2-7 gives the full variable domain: EAGVTQFPSHSVIEKGQTVTLRCDPISGHDNLYWYRRVMGKEIKFLLHFVKESKQDESGMPNNRFLAERTGGTYSTLKVQPAELEDSGVYFCASSYYYTVGTEQYFGPGTRLTVT.

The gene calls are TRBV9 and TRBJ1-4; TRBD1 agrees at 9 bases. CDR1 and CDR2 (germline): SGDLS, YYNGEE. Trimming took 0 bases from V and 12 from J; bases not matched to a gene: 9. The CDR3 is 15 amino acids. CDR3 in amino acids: CASSVAQGAWNELFF. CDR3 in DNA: TGTGCCAGCAGCGTAGCACAGGGGGCTTGGAACGAACTGTTTTTT. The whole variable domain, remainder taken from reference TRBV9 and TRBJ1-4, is DSGVTQTPKHLITATGQRVTLRCSPRSGDLSVYWYQQSLDQGLQFLIQYYNGEERAKGNILERFSAQQFPDLHSELNLSSLELGDSALYFCASSVAQGAWNELFFGSGTQLSVL.

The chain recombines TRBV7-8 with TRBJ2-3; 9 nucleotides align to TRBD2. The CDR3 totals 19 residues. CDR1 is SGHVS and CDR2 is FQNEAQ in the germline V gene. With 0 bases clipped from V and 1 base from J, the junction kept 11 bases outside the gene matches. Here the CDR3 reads CASSLAGREGLGGTDTQYF. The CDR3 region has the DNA TGTGCCAGCAGCTTAGCTGGGCGGGAGGGCCTTGGCGGCACAGATACGCAGTATTTT.

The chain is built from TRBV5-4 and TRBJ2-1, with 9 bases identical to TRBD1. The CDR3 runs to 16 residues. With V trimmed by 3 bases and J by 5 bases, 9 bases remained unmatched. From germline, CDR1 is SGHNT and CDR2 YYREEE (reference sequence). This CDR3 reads CASSSRDRAMDNEQFF. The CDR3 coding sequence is TGTGCCAGCAGCTCCCGGGACAGGGCGATGGACAATGAGCAGTTCTTC.

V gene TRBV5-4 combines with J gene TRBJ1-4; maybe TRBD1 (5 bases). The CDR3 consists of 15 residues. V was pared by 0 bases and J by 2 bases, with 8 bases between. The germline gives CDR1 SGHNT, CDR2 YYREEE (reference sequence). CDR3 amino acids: CASSLGAGTNEKLFF. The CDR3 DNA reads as TGTGCCAGCAGCTTGGGCGCAGGGACTAATGAAAAACTGTTTTTT.

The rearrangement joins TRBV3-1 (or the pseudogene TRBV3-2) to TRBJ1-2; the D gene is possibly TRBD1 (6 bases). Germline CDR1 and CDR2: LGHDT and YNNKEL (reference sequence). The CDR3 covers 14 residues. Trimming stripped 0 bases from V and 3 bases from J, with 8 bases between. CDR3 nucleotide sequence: TGTGCCAGCAGCCAAGATCAGGGGTACTATGGCTACACCTTC. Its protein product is CASSQDQGYYGYTF.

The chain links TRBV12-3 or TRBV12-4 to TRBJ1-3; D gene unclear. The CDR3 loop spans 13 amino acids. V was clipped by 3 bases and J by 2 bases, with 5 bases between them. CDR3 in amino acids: CASSFGAGNTIYF. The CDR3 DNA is TGTGCCAGCAGTTTCGGGGCTGGAAACACCATATATTTT.

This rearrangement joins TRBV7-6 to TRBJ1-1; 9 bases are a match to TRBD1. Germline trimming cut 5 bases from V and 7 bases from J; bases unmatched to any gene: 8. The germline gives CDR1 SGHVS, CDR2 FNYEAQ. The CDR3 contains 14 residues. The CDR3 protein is CASSPQDRGGEAFF. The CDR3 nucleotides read TGTGCCAGCAGCCCCCAGGACAGGGGAGGTGAAGCTTTCTTT.

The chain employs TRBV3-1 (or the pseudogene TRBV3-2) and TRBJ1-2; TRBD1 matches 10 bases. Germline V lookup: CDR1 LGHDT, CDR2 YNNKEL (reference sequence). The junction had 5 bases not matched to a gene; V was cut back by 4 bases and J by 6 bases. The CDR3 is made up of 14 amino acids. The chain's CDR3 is CASSRPGQGHGYTF. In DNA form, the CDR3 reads TGTGCCAGCAGCCGACCGGGACAGGGGCATGGCTACACCTTC.

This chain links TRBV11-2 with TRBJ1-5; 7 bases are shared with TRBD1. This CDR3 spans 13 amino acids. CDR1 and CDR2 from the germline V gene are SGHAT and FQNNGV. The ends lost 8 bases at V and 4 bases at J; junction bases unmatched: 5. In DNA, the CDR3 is TGTGCCAGCCAGGGGGGACAAAATCAGCCCCAGCATTTT. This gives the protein CASQGGQNQPQHF.

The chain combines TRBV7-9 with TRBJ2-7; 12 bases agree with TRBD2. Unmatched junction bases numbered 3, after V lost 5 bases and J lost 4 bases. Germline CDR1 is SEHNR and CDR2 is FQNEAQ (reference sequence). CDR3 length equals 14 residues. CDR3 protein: CASSPGLAGYEQYF. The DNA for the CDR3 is TGTGCCAGCAGCCCTGGACTAGCGGGATACGAGCAGTACTTC.

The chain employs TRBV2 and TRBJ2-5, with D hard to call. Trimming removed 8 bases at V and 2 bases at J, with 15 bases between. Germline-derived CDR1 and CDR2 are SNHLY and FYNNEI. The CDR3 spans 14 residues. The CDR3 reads CASAPPGLQETQYF. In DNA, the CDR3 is TGTGCCAGCGCCCCCCCGGGTTTACAAGAGACCCAGTACTTC.